This TCR beta chain stems from a study of T cell repertoires in cytomegalovirus infection. Study in general: Indications of both CMV infection and matching HLA type were provided by public TCR beta signatures. Study-level results: HLA-C-restricted CMV clonotypes gave the most frequent clonotype in two of eight donors.

Points on this clonotype: Its antigen remains unidentified.

CDR1 SGHVS and CDR2 FNYEAQ come from the germline V gene. Trimming left V 4 bases short and J 4 bases short, with 11 bases between. CDR3 size: 14 residues. TCRdb re-called the reads with MiXCR, one entry per CDR3 protein. This repertoire shows about 920,000 distinct CDR3 sequences, more than 25% found once; its top ten account for about an eighth. V usage is TRBV7-6 and J usage is TRBJ2-1; tentative D call: TRBD2 (5 bases). This TCR came from a human donor in good health (CMV status not recorded). Some clones in this sample may be carry-over from other donors' samples. The sequencing used cultured CD8+ T cells from PBMCs, collected from culture after CMV antigen stimulation. CDR3 bases: TGTGCCAGCAGCTCGCTCTCGGGGTACAATGAGCAGTTCTTC. Translation gives CASSSLSGYNEQFF. Complete variable domain (other parts from reference TRBV7-6 and TRBJ2-1): GAGVSQSPRYKVTKRGQDVALRCDPISGHVSLYWYRQALGQGPEFLTYFNYEAQQDKSGLPNDRFSAERPEGSISTLTIQRTEQRDSAMYRCASSSLSGYNEQFFGPGTRLTVL.